This TCR beta chain appears in the sequencing data of a study of shared clonotypes between healthy human individuals. Broader study findings: Clonotypes which were not shared had lower generation probabilities than clonotypes that all four donors shared.

V was trimmed by 10 bases and J by 2 bases, leaving 21 bases between them. The CDR3 runs to 16 residues. Germline V gene sequence: CDR1 MNHEY, CDR2 SMNVEV (reference sequence). Note on this clone: The antigen is not known.

Deep-level running was used for the assay. The DNA input per sorted-subset replicate PCR was 200 ng, corresponding to around 28,000 T cell genomes. Clones were read by immunoSEQ multiplex PCR, and TCRdb kept only the in-frame ones, dropping some. Of over 2 million clones listed, 85% to 95% are singletons. The sample consisted of naive CD4+ T cells sorted from blood. Subset denoted: CD45RA+ positively selected. This sequence originates from a young man in good health. V and J are TRBV27 and TRBJ1-5; weak D call: TRBD1 (6 bases). In DNA, the CDR3 is TGTGCCAACACACAGGGCATCGAAAGTGGCAATCAGCCCCAGCATTTT. Translated, it gives CANTQGIESGNQPQHF.